This T cell receptor beta chain was captured by sequencing in a study of blood T cell repertoires in COVID-19. The protocol was immunoSEQ multiplex PCR, while the TCRdb copy is restricted to in-frame clones and leaves out a portion. Of 100,000 to 130,000 clones detected, around 81% appear once; the ten largest clones hold under 5%. Germline assignment: CDR1 SGHDT and CDR2 YYEEEE. The CDR3 extends over 16 amino acids. With 1 base removed from V and 5 bases from J, the gap between germline ends came to 15 bases. The TCR sequence derives from a woman between 70 and 85 years old with acute or convalescent COVID-19. V gene TRBV5-6 combines with J gene TRBJ2-2; possible D gene TRBD1, 5 bases. The material sequenced was peripheral blood. This CDR3 is CASSLSSRVATGELFF. The CDR3 DNA reads as TGTGCCAGCAGCTTGTCTTCCAGGGTCGCTACCGGGGAGCTGTTTTTT.